Listed here is a single T cell receptor beta chain. The target of this receptor is not known. Within one base of it there is no much larger clone, and no base qualities were kept. The study tested focal radiation therapy combined with CTLA-4 blockade (ipilimumab) in patients with chemo-refractory metastatic non-small-cell lung cancer. Receptor libraries were prepared by the immunoSEQ multiplex PCR assay. The table was pulled from immuneACCESS by TCRdb, which kept in-frame rearrangements only. Such tables lose some clones; where checked, under half of the loss comes from unresolved V genes, and the rest has no known cause. In all, the sample holds approximately 81,000 clones, and about 78% of those were seen once. The leading ten clones occupy 4% of the sample. The data are from a study of radiotherapy plus CTLA-4 blockade in lung cancer listed by TCRdb under 2018. Notes on the research overall: Objective responses occurred in about 20% of enrolled patients, and about 33% achieved disease control.

CDR1 and CDR2 were assigned from the germline V gene (reference sequence) as LNHDA and SQIVND. From cysteine to phenylalanine, the CDR3 is 14 amino acids long. The only DNA kept is the CDR3, 42 bases in frame from the first base. Trimmed from V: 8 bases; trimmed from J: 2 bases; junction bases lacking a gene match: 6. What the authors observed across the whole study: TCR clones derived from tumors expanded in peripheral blood after treatment with radiotherapy and ipilimumab. The strongest predictors of response were reported to be early dynamic shifts in blood T cell clones along with a rise in serum interferon-beta following radiation.

Sequenced material: peripheral blood, taken from a patient treated with radiotherapy plus ipilimumab. Recombination joined TRBV19 with TRBJ1-5, with 7 bases matching TRBD1. This receptor was identified in a human donor with non-small cell lung cancer who had a partial response to radiotherapy plus ipilimumab. Some clones in this sample may be carry-over from other donors' samples. The sequenced DNA: TGTGCCAGTCGCCTTGGACAGGGCAATCAGCCCCAGCATTTT. This is translated as CASRLGQGNQPQHF.